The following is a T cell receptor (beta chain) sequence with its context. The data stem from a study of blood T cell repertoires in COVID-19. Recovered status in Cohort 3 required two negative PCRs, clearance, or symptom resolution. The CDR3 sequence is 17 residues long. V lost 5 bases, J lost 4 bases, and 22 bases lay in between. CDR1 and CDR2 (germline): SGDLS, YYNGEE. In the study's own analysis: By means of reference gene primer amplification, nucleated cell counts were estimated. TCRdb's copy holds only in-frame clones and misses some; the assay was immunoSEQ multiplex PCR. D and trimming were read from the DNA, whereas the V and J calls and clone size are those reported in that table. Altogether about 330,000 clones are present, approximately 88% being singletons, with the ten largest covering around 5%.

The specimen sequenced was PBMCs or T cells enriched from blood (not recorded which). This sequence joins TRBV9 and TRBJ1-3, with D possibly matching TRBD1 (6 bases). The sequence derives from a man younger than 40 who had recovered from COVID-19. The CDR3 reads CASSDTTGTLKGNTIYF. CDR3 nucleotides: TGTGCCAGCAGTGATACGACCGGGACACTCAAGGGAAACACCATATATTTT. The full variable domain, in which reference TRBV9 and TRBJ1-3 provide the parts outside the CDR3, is DSGVTQTPKHLITATGQRVTLRCSPRSGDLSVYWYQQSLDQGLQFLIQYYNGEERAKGNILERFSAQQFPDLHSELNLSSLELGDSALYFCASSDTTGTLKGNTIYFGEGSWLTVV.